This TCR beta chain was sequenced during a study of blood T cell repertoires in COVID-19. Across the whole study: T cells, B-cell-depleted T cells, or PBMCs provided the cDNA or gDNA that served as material.

Germline V gene sequence: CDR1 LGHNA, CDR2 YSLEER. The CDR3 spans 15 residues. The V and J ends lost 0 bases and 9 bases respectively, with 15 bases between them. Produced via immunoSEQ multiplex PCR; TCRdb's table is partial and in-frame only. The table has under 250,000 clones, around four fifths seen once. This sequence originates from a man aged 35 to 55 with active or convalescent COVID-19. The chain joins TRBV4-3 to TRBJ1-5; no definite D call. Sequenced sample: peripheral blood. CDR3 nucleotides: TGCGCCAGCAGCCAAGAGGGGTACAGTGGAGGGCCCCAGCATTTT. Residues: CASSQEGYSGGPQHF.